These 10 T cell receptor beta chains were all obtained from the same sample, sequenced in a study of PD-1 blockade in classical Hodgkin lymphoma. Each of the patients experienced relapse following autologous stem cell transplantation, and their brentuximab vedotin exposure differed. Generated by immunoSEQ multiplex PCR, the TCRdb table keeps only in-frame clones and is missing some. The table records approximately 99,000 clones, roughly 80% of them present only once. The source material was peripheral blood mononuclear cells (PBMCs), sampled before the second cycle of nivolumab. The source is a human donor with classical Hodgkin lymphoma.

For the CDR3, the DNA is TGTGCCACCAGCAGAGCGAGGCAGGGTGGGCAGCCCCAGCATTTT. Protein product: CATSRARQGGQPQHF. The chain carries TRBV15 and TRBJ1-5; D is possibly TRBD1 (5 bases). Germline V CDR1 and CDR2: LNHNV, YYDKDF (reference sequence). The V and J ends lost 1 base and 7 bases respectively, with 14 bases between them. This CDR3 spans 15 amino acids.

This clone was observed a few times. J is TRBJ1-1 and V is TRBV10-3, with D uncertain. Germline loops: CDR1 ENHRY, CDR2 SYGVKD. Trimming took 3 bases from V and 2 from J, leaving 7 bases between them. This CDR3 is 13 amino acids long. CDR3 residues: CAISDGINTEAFF. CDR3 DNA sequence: TGTGCCATCAGTGATGGGATAAACACTGAAGCTTTCTTT.

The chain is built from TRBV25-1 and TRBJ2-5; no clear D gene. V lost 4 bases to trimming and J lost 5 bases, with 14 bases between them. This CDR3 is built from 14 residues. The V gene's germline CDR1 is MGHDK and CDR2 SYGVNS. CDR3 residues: CASSVHKGRETQYF. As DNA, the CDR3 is TGTGCCAGCAGTGTTCACAAGGGAAGGGAGACCCAGTACTTC.

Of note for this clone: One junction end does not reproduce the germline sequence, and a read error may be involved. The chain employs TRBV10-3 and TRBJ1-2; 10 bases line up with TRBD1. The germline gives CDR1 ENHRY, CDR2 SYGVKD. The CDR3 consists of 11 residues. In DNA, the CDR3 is TGTGCCATCAGTGGGGGACAGGGGACAAGCTTC. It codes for CAISGGQGTSF.

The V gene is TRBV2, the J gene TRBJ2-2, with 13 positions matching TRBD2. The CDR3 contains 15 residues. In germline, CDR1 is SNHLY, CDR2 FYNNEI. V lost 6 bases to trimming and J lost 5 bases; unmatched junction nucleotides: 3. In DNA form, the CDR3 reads TGTGCCAGCAGGGGACTAGCGGGAAGAACCGGGGAGCTGTTTTTT. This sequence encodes CASRGLAGRTGELFF.

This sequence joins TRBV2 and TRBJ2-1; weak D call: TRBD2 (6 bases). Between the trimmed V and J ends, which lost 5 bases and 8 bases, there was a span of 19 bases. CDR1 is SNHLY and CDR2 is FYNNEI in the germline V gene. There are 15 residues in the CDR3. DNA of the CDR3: TGTGCCAGCAGTTCCGGGACGGGAGCGGTCTATGAGCAGTTCTTC. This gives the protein CASSSGTGAVYEQFF.

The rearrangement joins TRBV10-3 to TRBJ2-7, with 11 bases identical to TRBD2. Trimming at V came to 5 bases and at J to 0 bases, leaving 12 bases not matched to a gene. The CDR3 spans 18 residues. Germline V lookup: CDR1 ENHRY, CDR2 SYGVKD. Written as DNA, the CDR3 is TGTGCCATCAGTTACCAGGCGCCCACTAGCGGGAGCTCCTACGAGCAGTACTTC. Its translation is CAISYQAPTSGSSYEQYF.

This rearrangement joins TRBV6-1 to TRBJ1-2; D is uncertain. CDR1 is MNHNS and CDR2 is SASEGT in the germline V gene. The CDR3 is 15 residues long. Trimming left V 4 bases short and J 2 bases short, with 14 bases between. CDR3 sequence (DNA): TGTGCCAGCAGTGTCGACGGGAGGGAGAACTATGGCTACACCTTC. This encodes CASSVDGRENYGYTF.

CDR3 bases: TGCGCCAGCAGCTTTGGCAAGAACACTGAAGCTTTCTTT. Protein: CASSFGKNTEAFF. V is TRBV5-1 and J is TRBJ1-1; D is ambiguous. The germline V and J ends were trimmed by 2 bases and 1 base, with 6 bases remaining between them. This CDR3 has 13 residues. Germline CDR1 SGHRS, CDR2 YFSETQ.

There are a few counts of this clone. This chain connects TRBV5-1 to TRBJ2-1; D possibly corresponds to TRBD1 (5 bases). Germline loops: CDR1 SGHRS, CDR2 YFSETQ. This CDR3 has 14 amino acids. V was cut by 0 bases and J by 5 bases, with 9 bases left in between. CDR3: CASSLGDRNNEQFF. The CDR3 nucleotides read TGCGCCAGCAGCTTGGGTGACAGAAACAATGAGCAGTTCTTC.